The source of this T cell receptor beta chain is a study of T cell responses to AZD1222 COVID-19 vaccine. Profiled with immunoSEQ multiplex PCR; TCRdb holds only in-frame clones, not every one. The top ten hold roughly 5.2% of the sample, which has just under 150,000 clones, around 90% seen once. Per the germline V gene, CDR1 is MNHEY and CDR2 is SVGAGI. This CDR3 comprises 14 residues. After removal of 10 bases from V and 2 bases from J, the junction contained 6 bases not matched to a gene. The source is an adult who received the MenACWY meningococcal vaccine as a control. The rearrangement uses TRBV6-5 and TRBJ2-1; 9 nucleotides line up with TRBD2. The sample consisted of peripheral blood, taken 28 days after the second dose of the MenACWY control vaccine. CDR3 amino acids: CATCSGGTYNEQFF. Here the CDR3 DNA reads TGTGCCACCTGTAGCGGGGGAACCTACAATGAGCAGTTCTTC.